This TCR beta chain derives from a study of CD8 T cells in ankylosing spondylitis. Whole-study results and caveats: Relatively rare in peripheral blood, disease-linked clones were also CD8+. Reported data indicate significant enrichment of disease-linked clones within matched ankylosing spondylitis synovial fluid. Some of these motif variants have turned up before, in reports on reactive arthritis synovial fluid and blood. What seemed typical of ankylosing spondylitis blood was a TCR beta motif built from 7 or 8 highly homologous variants.

V trimming: 6 bases; J trimming: 9 bases; junction bases outside the gene matches: 6. This CDR3 is built from 14 residues. Germline CDR1 and CDR2: SGHRS and YFSETQ. Comments on this clonotype: Its antigen is unknown.

For TCR beta, libraries came from quantitative 5'-RACE with molecular barcodes. MiXCR was run by TCRdb on the 5' RACE reads, yielding one entry per CDR3 protein. Seen here are a few hundred thousand distinct CDR3 sequences, roughly 12% observed once, and the top ten hold about 6.5%. Sequenced input: blood, either unsorted or a sorted T cell fraction (not recorded which). The chain has TRBV5-1 and TRBJ2-1; TRBD2 agrees at 13 bases. The receptor was isolated from a male donor with ankylosing spondylitis. The CDR3 here is CASNSLAGGSEQFF. In DNA, the CDR3 is TGCGCCAGCAACTCACTAGCGGGAGGGAGTGAGCAGTTCTTC.